A selection of T cell receptor beta chains follows, all from one sample in a study of STAT5B mutations in CD4+ large granular lymphocyte leukemia. Sequencing used immunoSEQ multiplex PCR; TCRdb keeps in-frame clones, though not all of them. The table records around 35,000 clones, 65% to 70% of them present only once. The sample consisted of CD4+ T cells from blood buffy coats. The receptor source for this set is a human donor in good health. Both conserved end residues are part of each CDR3. Each record gives: J gene, D gene, clone size, V gene, CDR3 DNA, CDR3 protein. D genes are given only for firm matches. The size entry is marked missing in some rows and otherwise reads once, few, many or a size class.

j_gene: TRBJ1-2; d_gene: TRBD1; abundance: -; v_gene: TRBV11-2; CDR3nt: TGTGCCAGCAGCGACAGGGGATGGGACTATGGCTACACCTTC; CDR3aa: CASSDRGWDYGYTF
j_gene: TRBJ2-1; d_gene: -; abundance: few; v_gene: TRBV6-5; CDR3nt: TGTGCCAGCAATGAGCAGTTCTTC; CDR3aa: CASNEQFF
j_gene: TRBJ1-5; d_gene: -; abundance: once; v_gene: TRBV9; CDR3nt: TGTGCCAGCAGCGCAACAGGGTTGGACAATCAGCCCCAGCATTTT; CDR3aa: CASSATGLDNQPQHF
j_gene: TRBJ2-1; d_gene: -; abundance: once; v_gene: TRBV29-1; CDR3nt: TGCAGCGTTTCGGCCGGGTCGGATGAGCAGTTCTTC; CDR3aa: CSVSAGSDEQFF
j_gene: TRBJ1-3; d_gene: -; abundance: once; v_gene: TRBV6-6; CDR3nt: TGTGCCAGCAGTACTCCTCAGGGAAGCCCTGGAAACACCATATATTTT; CDR3aa: CASSTPQGSPGNTIYF
j_gene: TRBJ2-7; d_gene: -; abundance: -; v_gene: TRBV6-1; CDR3nt: TGTGCCAGCCTCTCAGGGGGAGGCGAGCAGTACTTC; CDR3aa: CASLSGGGEQYF
j_gene: TRBJ2-2; d_gene: -; abundance: few; v_gene: TRBV5-1; CDR3nt: TGCGCCAGCAGGCTCCGGGACGCGGCAACCGGGGAGCTGTTTTTT; CDR3aa: CASRLRDAATGELFF
j_gene: TRBJ1-1; d_gene: -; abundance: few; v_gene: TRBV18; CDR3nt: TGTGCCAGCTCAAGGGGACTGAACACTGAAGCTTTCTTT; CDR3aa: CASSRGLNTEAFF
j_gene: TRBJ2-7; d_gene: TRBD2; abundance: -; v_gene: TRBV6-5; CDR3nt: TGTGCCAGCAGAACTAGCGGGTTAGGCGAGCAGTACTTC; CDR3aa: CASRTSGLGEQYF
j_gene: TRBJ1-1; d_gene: -; abundance: -; v_gene: TRBV7-6; CDR3nt: TGTGCCAGCAGCTTAACAGACAACACTGAAGCTTTCTTT; CDR3aa: CASSLTDNTEAFF
j_gene: TRBJ1-2; d_gene: -; abundance: few; v_gene: TRBV4-2; CDR3nt: TGTGCCAGCAGCCAAGCCGGTAGGGACGGATTCGTCTATGGCTACACCTTC; CDR3aa: CASSQAGRDGFVYGYTF
j_gene: TRBJ2-6; d_gene: TRBD1; abundance: -; v_gene: TRBV19; CDR3nt: TGTGCCAGTAGTATGGAAGGGGGCGGTGGGGCCAACGTCCTGACTTTC; CDR3aa: CASSMEGGGGANVLTF
j_gene: TRBJ1-1; d_gene: -; abundance: few; v_gene: TRBV29-1; CDR3nt: TGCAGCGTTGATAAGATGGGGGCGATGAACACTGAAGCTTTCTTT; CDR3aa: CSVDKMGAMNTEAFF
j_gene: TRBJ1-1; d_gene: -; abundance: -; v_gene: TRBV6-1; CDR3nt: TGTGCCAGCAGTGAAGACAGCTGGAACACTGAAGCTTTCTTT; CDR3aa: CASSEDSWNTEAFF
j_gene: TRBJ1-4; d_gene: -; abundance: few; v_gene: TRBV4-1; CDR3nt: TGCGCCAGCACCAGGGATTATGAAAAACTGTTTTTT; CDR3aa: CASTRDYEKLFF
j_gene: TRBJ2-7; d_gene: -; abundance: -; v_gene: TRBV10-2; CDR3nt: TGCGCCAGCAGTGAGTCGGTCCTCCGCAGAGAGCAGTACTTC; CDR3aa: CASSESVLRREQYF
j_gene: TRBJ2-7; d_gene: -; abundance: -; v_gene: TRBV6-5; CDR3nt: TGTGCCAGCAGTTACTTCGGGGGAGGCTCCTACGAGCAGTACTTC; CDR3aa: CASSYFGGGSYEQYF
j_gene: TRBJ1-1; d_gene: -; abundance: -; v_gene: TRBV19; CDR3nt: TGTGCCAGTAGTGACGCGTCGCCAGGGAACACTGAAGCTTTCTTT; CDR3aa: CASSDASPGNTEAFF
j_gene: TRBJ1-5; d_gene: -; abundance: -; v_gene: TRBV6-5; CDR3nt: TGTGCCAGCAGTGAAGGTGTGTCCCAGCATTTT; CDR3aa: CASSEGVSQHF
j_gene: TRBJ1-2; d_gene: -; abundance: few; v_gene: TRBV19; CDR3nt: TGTGCCAGTAGTTCGGGATGGGAGGCGAGTGGCTACACCTTC; CDR3aa: CASSSGWEASGYTF
j_gene: TRBJ1-1; d_gene: -; abundance: -; v_gene: TRBV19; CDR3nt: TGTGCCAGTAGTACCCTCGAGGGTCACACTGAAGCTTTCTTT; CDR3aa: CASSTLEGHTEAFF
j_gene: TRBJ1-6; d_gene: -; abundance: few; v_gene: TRBV18; CDR3nt: TGTGCCAGCTCACCATACAGGGACTCACCCCTCCACTTT; CDR3aa: CASSPYRDSPLHF
j_gene: TRBJ1-6; d_gene: -; abundance: few; v_gene: TRBV10-3; CDR3nt: TGTGCCACAACACAGGGAGTAGGGTATAATTCACCCCTCCACTTT; CDR3aa: CATTQGVGYNSPLHF
j_gene: TRBJ1-5; d_gene: -; abundance: -; v_gene: TRBV19; CDR3nt: TGTGCCAGTAGTAGGGCAGGGGACAACAATCAGCCCCAGCATTTT; CDR3aa: CASSRAGDNNQPQHF
j_gene: TRBJ2-1; d_gene: TRBD1; abundance: -; v_gene: TRBV7-9; CDR3nt: TGTGCCAGCAGCCCCTGGGGGACAGGGGCAGAGAATGAGCAGTTCTTC; CDR3aa: CASSPWGTGAENEQFF
j_gene: TRBJ2-3; d_gene: -; abundance: -; v_gene: TRBV7-9; CDR3nt: TGTGCCAGCAGCTTTGGGTCCGGGGATCGGGGGACGCAGTATTTT; CDR3aa: CASSFGSGDRGTQYF
j_gene: TRBJ1-2; d_gene: -; abundance: few; v_gene: TRBV6-1; CDR3nt: TGTGCCAGCATCGGGCAGGTCGATGGCTACACCTTC; CDR3aa: CASIGQVDGYTF
j_gene: TRBJ1-2; d_gene: TRBD1; abundance: -; v_gene: TRBV11-3; CDR3nt: TGTGCCAGCAGCCCGACAGGGGTTTTCTATGGCTACACCTTC; CDR3aa: CASSPTGVFYGYTF
j_gene: TRBJ2-5; d_gene: -; abundance: few; v_gene: TRBV5-1; CDR3nt: TGCGCCAGCAGCTTGATACTCCTCCAAGGGACCCAGTACTTC; CDR3aa: CASSLILLQGTQYF
j_gene: TRBJ1-3; d_gene: -; abundance: -; v_gene: TRBV6-1; CDR3nt: TGTGCCAGCAGAGCAGGTTCGAGCTCTGGAAACACCATATATTTT; CDR3aa: CASRAGSSSGNTIYF
j_gene: TRBJ1-5; d_gene: -; abundance: few; v_gene: TRBV27; CDR3nt: TGTGCCAGCAGTTCCCCTGATCAGCCCCAGCATTTT; CDR3aa: CASSSPDQPQHF
j_gene: TRBJ2-1; d_gene: -; abundance: -; v_gene: TRBV18; CDR3nt: TGTGCCAGCTCACCGAAAGTTCCGGGGGGCCTGTACAATGAGCAGTTCTTC; CDR3aa: CASSPKVPGGLYNEQFF
j_gene: TRBJ2-5; d_gene: TRBD2; abundance: -; v_gene: TRBV2; CDR3nt: TGTGCCAGCAGTGAAGGGACTAGCTCAGGGACCCAGTACTTC; CDR3aa: CASSEGTSSGTQYF
j_gene: TRBJ1-2; d_gene: -; abundance: -; v_gene: TRBV5-6; CDR3nt: TGTGCCAGCAGCCCCGGGGGCGGATCCTATGGCTACACCTTC; CDR3aa: CASSPGGGSYGYTF
j_gene: TRBJ1-2; d_gene: -; abundance: -; v_gene: TRBV9; CDR3nt: TGTGCCAGCAGCGTAGCCCCAGGGGCCGCAAGAGATGGCTACACCTTC; CDR3aa: CASSVAPGAARDGYTF
j_gene: TRBJ2-3; d_gene: -; abundance: once; v_gene: TRBV7-9; CDR3nt: TGTGCCAGCAGGGACAGTTCTAGCACAGATACGCAGTATTTT; CDR3aa: CASRDSSSTDTQYF
j_gene: TRBJ2-5; d_gene: -; abundance: -; v_gene: TRBV11-3; CDR3nt: TGTGCCAGCAGCCCCGCAGGATCGGAGACCCAGTACTTC; CDR3aa: CASSPAGSETQYF
j_gene: TRBJ1-5; d_gene: -; abundance: once; v_gene: TRBV6-6; CDR3nt: TGTGCCAGCATCGCGCAGGGGAATCAGCCCCAGCATTTT; CDR3aa: CASIAQGNQPQHF
j_gene: TRBJ2-7; d_gene: -; abundance: -; v_gene: TRBV18; CDR3nt: TGTGCCAGCTCACCACCTTACCTCGCAGGGCTCGAGCAGTACTTC; CDR3aa: CASSPPYLAGLEQYF
j_gene: TRBJ2-2; d_gene: TRBD1; abundance: -; v_gene: TRBV19; CDR3nt: TGTGCCAGTATTGGCCTCTACAGGGGCGGGACCGGGGAGCTGTTTTTT; CDR3aa: CASIGLYRGGTGELFF
j_gene: TRBJ2-7; d_gene: -; abundance: -; v_gene: TRBV5-6; CDR3nt: TGTGCCAGCAGCCAAACGGGAGGGGGCAGCAACGAGCAGTACTTC; CDR3aa: CASSQTGGGSNEQYF
j_gene: TRBJ1-3; d_gene: TRBD1; abundance: -; v_gene: TRBV6-1; CDR3nt: TGTGCCAGCAGAGTGACTACAGGGGCTGGAAACACCATATATTTT; CDR3aa: CASRVTTGAGNTIYF
j_gene: TRBJ2-1; d_gene: -; abundance: once; v_gene: TRBV7-6; CDR3nt: TGTGCCAGCAGCTTAGGGGTCGGAGGAAACAATGAGCAGTTCTTC; CDR3aa: CASSLGVGGNNEQFF
j_gene: TRBJ1-1; d_gene: -; abundance: -; v_gene: TRBV18; CDR3nt: TGTGCCAGCTCACCACCCAACAGGGACGGCACTGAAGCTTTCTTT; CDR3aa: CASSPPNRDGTEAFF
j_gene: TRBJ1-1; d_gene: TRBD1; abundance: -; v_gene: TRBV5-1; CDR3nt: TGCGCCAGCAGCTTGGGACAGGGGCTCATGAACACTGAAGCTTTCTTT; CDR3aa: CASSLGQGLMNTEAFF
j_gene: TRBJ1-3; d_gene: TRBD1; abundance: -; v_gene: TRBV7-9; CDR3nt: TGTGCCAGCAGCCCCCAGACAGGGGGAGGAAACACCATATATTTT; CDR3aa: CASSPQTGGGNTIYF
j_gene: TRBJ1-1; d_gene: TRBD1; abundance: -; v_gene: TRBV5-8; CDR3nt: TGTGCCAGCAGCTTTGGACAGGCCTATGAAGCTTTCTTT; CDR3aa: CASSFGQAYEAFF
j_gene: TRBJ2-5; d_gene: TRBD1; abundance: -; v_gene: TRBV4-3; CDR3nt: TGCGCCAGCAGCCAGGGACAGGGGGCCGGAGAGACCCAGTACTTC; CDR3aa: CASSQGQGAGETQYF
j_gene: TRBJ1-1; d_gene: -; abundance: -; v_gene: TRBV29-1; CDR3nt: TGCAGCGTTTTCGAGGCCAAAGCTTTCTTT; CDR3aa: CSVFEAKAFF
j_gene: TRBJ2-5; d_gene: TRBD2; abundance: -; v_gene: TRBV10-3; CDR3nt: TGTGCCATCAGTGAGACACTAGCGGGGGGCCCGTACCAAGAGACCCAGTACTTC; CDR3aa: CAISETLAGGPYQETQYF
j_gene: TRBJ2-2; d_gene: -; abundance: -; v_gene: TRBV6-6; CDR3nt: TGTGCCAGCAGTTACGGGCCCACAGGTGACACCGGGGAGCTGTTTTTT; CDR3aa: CASSYGPTGDTGELFF
j_gene: TRBJ1-6; d_gene: -; abundance: few; v_gene: TRBV7-2; CDR3nt: TGTGCCAGCAGCCCTCAAGGCATGATCGGCCGGGCCCTCCACTTT; CDR3aa: CASSPQGMIGRALHF
j_gene: TRBJ1-4; d_gene: -; abundance: -; v_gene: TRBV15; CDR3nt: TGTGCCACCAGCAGAGATGGGGTACAGTTAAATGAAAAACTGTTTTTT; CDR3aa: CATSRDGVQLNEKLFF
j_gene: TRBJ1-1; d_gene: -; abundance: few; v_gene: TRBV29-1; CDR3nt: TGCAGCGCCACAGGTCACATCTATGAAGCTTTCTTT; CDR3aa: CSATGHIYEAFF
j_gene: TRBJ2-3; d_gene: -; abundance: -; v_gene: TRBV5-6; CDR3nt: TGTGCCAGCAGCTCCTACAGGAGGGAGGGGACAGGTACGCAGTATTTT; CDR3aa: CASSSYRREGTGTQYF
j_gene: TRBJ1-1; d_gene: TRBD1; abundance: -; v_gene: TRBV2; CDR3nt: TGTGCCAGCAGGGACAGGGGAGCGGGCACTGAAGCTTTCTTT; CDR3aa: CASRDRGAGTEAFF
j_gene: TRBJ1-2; d_gene: -; abundance: -; v_gene: TRBV6-6; CDR3nt: TGTGCCAGCAGTTACTCGTCGGGGGGTAACTATGGCTACACCTTC; CDR3aa: CASSYSSGGNYGYTF
j_gene: TRBJ2-1; d_gene: TRBD2; abundance: -; v_gene: TRBV27; CDR3nt: TGTGCCAGCACCTTCGGGACTAGCGGGTACAATGAGCAGTTCTTC; CDR3aa: CASTFGTSGYNEQFF
j_gene: TRBJ1-2; d_gene: TRBD1; abundance: -; v_gene: TRBV2; CDR3nt: TGTGCCAGCAGAAGACAGGGCAGCTATGGCTACACCTTC; CDR3aa: CASRRQGSYGYTF